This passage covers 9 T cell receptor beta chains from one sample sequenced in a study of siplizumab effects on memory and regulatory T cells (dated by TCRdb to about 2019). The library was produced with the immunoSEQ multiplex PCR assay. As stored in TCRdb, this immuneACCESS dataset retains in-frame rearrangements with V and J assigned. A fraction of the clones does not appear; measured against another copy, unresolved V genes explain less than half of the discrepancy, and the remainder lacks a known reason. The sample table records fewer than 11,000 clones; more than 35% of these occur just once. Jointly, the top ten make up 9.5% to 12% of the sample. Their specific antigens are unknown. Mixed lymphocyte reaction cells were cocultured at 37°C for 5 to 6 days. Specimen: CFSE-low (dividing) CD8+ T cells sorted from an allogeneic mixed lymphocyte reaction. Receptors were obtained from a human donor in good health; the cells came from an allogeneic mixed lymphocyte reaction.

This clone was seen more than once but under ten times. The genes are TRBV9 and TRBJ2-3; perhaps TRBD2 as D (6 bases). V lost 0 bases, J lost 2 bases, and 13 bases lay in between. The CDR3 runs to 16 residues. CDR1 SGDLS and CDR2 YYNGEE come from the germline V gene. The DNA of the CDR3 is TGTGCCAGCAGCGTAGGCGGTAGCGGATTCACAGATACGCAGTATTTT. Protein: CASSVGGSGFTDTQYF.

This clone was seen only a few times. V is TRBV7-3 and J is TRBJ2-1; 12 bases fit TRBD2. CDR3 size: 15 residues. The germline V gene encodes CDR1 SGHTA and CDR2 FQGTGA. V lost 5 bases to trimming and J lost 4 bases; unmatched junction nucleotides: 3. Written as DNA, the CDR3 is TGTGCCAGCAGCGTACTAGCGGGGGGTTACAATGAGCAGTTCTTC. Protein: CASSVLAGGYNEQFF.

This CDR3 is CASSVGVVSYNEQFF. CDR3 sequence (DNA): TGTGCCAGTAGTGTAGGAGTAGTGTCCTACAATGAGCAGTTCTTC. This sequence joins TRBV19 and TRBJ2-1; D remains ambiguous. Germline values: CDR1 LNHDA, CDR2 SQIVND (reference sequence). This CDR3 comprises 15 residues. The V end was cut by 5 bases, the J end by 1 base, with 12 bases between.

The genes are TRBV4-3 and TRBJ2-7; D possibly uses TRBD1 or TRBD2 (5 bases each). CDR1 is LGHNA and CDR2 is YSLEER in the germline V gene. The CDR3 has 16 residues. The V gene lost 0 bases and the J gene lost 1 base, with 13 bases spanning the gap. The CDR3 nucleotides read TGCGCCAGCAGCCAAGATAGACAAGAGGGGTCCTACGAGCAGTACTTC. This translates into CASSQDRQEGSYEQYF.

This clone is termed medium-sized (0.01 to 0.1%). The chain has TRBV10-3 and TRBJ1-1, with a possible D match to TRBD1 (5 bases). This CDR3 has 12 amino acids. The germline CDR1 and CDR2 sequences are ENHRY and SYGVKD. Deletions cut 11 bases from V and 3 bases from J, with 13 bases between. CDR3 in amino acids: CAARDGDTEAFF. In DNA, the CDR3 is TGTGCCGCCCGGGACGGGGACACTGAAGCTTTCTTT.

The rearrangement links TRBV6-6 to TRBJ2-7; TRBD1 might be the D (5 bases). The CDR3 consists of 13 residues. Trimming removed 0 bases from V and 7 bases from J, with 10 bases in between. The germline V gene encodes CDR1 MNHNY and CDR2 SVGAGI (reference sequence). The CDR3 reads CASSYSIQGEQYF. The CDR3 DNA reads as TGTGCCAGCAGTTACTCGATTCAGGGAGAGCAGTACTTC.

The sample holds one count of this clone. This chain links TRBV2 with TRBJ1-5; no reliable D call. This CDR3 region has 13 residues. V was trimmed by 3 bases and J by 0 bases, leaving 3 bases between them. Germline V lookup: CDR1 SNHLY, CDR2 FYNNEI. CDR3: CASSDNSNQPQHF. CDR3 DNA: TGTGCCAGCAGTGACAATAGCAATCAGCCCCAGCATTTT. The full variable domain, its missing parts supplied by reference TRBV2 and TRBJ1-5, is EPEVTQTPSHQVTQMGQEVILRCVPISNHLYFYWYRQILGQKVEFLVSFYNNEISEKSEIFDDQFSVERPDGSNFTLKIRSTKLEDSAMYFCASSDNSNQPQHFGDGTRLSIL.

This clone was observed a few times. CDR3 coding DNA: TGCGCCAGCAGCCCAGGACAGGGCTCCTACGAGCAGTACTTC. Translating gives CASSPGQGSYEQYF. The chain employs TRBV4-1 and TRBJ2-7; 8 bases are a match to TRBD1. CDR1 is MGHRA and CDR2 is YSYEKL in the germline V gene. The junction had 2 bases not matched to a gene; V was cut back by 4 bases and J by 0 bases. CDR3 length equals 14 residues.

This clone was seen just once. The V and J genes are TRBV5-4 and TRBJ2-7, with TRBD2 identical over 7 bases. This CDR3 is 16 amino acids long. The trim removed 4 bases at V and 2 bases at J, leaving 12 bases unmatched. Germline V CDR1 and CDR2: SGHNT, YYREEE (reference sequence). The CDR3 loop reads CASSPRRGLAAYEQYF. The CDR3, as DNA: TGTGCCAGCAGCCCTAGAAGGGGTCTAGCGGCCTACGAGCAGTACTTC.